One and the same sample provided the 28 T cell receptor beta chains below, sequenced in a study of cytomegalovirus exposure and HLA in healthy donors. Method: immunoSEQ multiplex PCR; TCRdb's copy keeps in-frame clones and lacks some. In the table there are 100,000 to 150,000 clones, roughly 89% of which are singletons. Sequenced: PBMCs. These receptors were taken from a woman aged 18-29 years in good health and CMV-seronegative.

The chain links TRBV6-5 to TRBJ1-1, with D possibly being TRBD1 (6 bases). V was trimmed by 2 bases and J by 4 bases, leaving 14 bases between them. The germline V gene has CDR1 MNHEY and CDR2 SVGAGI. This CDR3 has 15 amino acids. DNA of the CDR3: TGTGCCAGCAGTTACCAGACAGGCTTCACCACTGAAGCTTTCTTT. Translating gives CASSYQTGFTTEAFF.

This chain's CDR3 is CASSTRQGLRNTEAFF. CDR3 bases: TGTGCCAGCAGCACCAGACAGGGATTAAGGAACACTGAAGCTTTCTTT. The chain couples TRBV11-2 to TRBJ1-1; 7 nucleotides line up with TRBD1. The CDR3 extends over 16 amino acids. The J segment lost 1 base and the V segment lost 5 bases, leaving 10 bases of the junction unmatched. CDR1 is SGHAT and CDR2 is FQNNGV in the germline V gene.

The V call is TRBV5-1, the J call TRBJ1-4; 11 bases are shared with TRBD1. The CDR3 runs 15 residues. The junction had 4 bases not matched to a gene; V was cut back by 4 bases and J by 5 bases. Germline V gene lookup returns CDR1 SGHRS and CDR2 YFSETQ. For the CDR3, the DNA is TGCGCCAGCAGCCGGACAGGGGGCGAAAATGAAAAACTGTTTTTT. Amino acids: CASSRTGGENEKLFF.

This chain connects TRBV27 to TRBJ1-4; 7 bases are a match to TRBD1. The CDR3 is 14 amino acids. V lost 1 base, J lost 7 bases, and 3 bases stayed unmatched. The germline V gene encodes CDR1 MNHEY and CDR2 SMNVEV (reference sequence). The CDR3: CASSLYRQGEKLFF. The CDR3, as DNA: TGTGCCAGCAGTTTATACCGACAGGGTGAAAAACTGTTTTTT.

Concerning this clone itself: At one end the junction does not follow the germline gene, possibly because of a read error. The chain couples TRBV5-1 to TRBJ1-1; D is unclear. This CDR3 is 17 amino acids long. CDR1 SGHRS and CDR2 YFSETQ come from the germline V gene. The CDR3 sequence is CTSSNRGGPTRNTEAFF. CDR3 coding DNA: TGCACCAGCAGCAACCGAGGTGGCCCCACCCGGAACACTGAAGCTTTCTTT.

The CDR3 coding sequence is TGTGCCAGCAGTGCTGCGACGTGGGCCTATGGCTACACCTTC. Translating gives CASSAATWAYGYTF. The chain is built from TRBV27 and TRBJ1-2; D is uncertain. Germline V gene data show CDR1 as MNHEY and CDR2 as SMNVEV (reference sequence). V lost 5 bases and J 4 bases, leaving 14 bases between the germline ends. The CDR3 is 14 amino acids.

J is TRBJ2-2 and V is TRBV19, with D perhaps matching TRBD2 (6 bases). The ends were cut back, 6 bases at V and 1 base at J, with 6 bases in the middle. From germline, CDR1 is LNHDA and CDR2 SQIVND (reference sequence). The CDR3 runs 13 residues. The CDR3 nucleotides read TGTGCCAGTAGGGGGGGGAACACCGGGGAGCTGTTTTTT. Its translation is CASRGGNTGELFF.

The CDR3 here is CASSFGTGSSYNEQFF. For the CDR3, the DNA is TGCGCCAGCAGCTTCGGAACAGGGTCCTCCTACAATGAGCAGTTCTTC. The chain joins TRBV5-1 to TRBJ2-1, with D maybe TRBD1 (6 bases). This CDR3 spans 16 amino acids. Trimming stripped 2 bases from V and 0 bases from J, with 12 bases between. Looked up from germline, CDR1 is SGHRS and CDR2 is YFSETQ.

The rearrangement joins TRBV18 to TRBJ1-1, with D possibly matching TRBD1 (5 bases). Germline CDR1 KGHSH, CDR2 LQKENI. The CDR3 is 16 residues long. The germline V and J ends were trimmed by 1 base and 1 base, with 13 bases remaining between them. CDR3 sequence (DNA): TGTGCCAGCTCACCACGACAAAGGGGCACGAACACTGAAGCTTTCTTT. As protein: CASSPRQRGTNTEAFF.

This rearrangement joins TRBV6-1 to TRBJ1-5, with D unclear. The CDR3 extends over 11 amino acids. The germline CDR1 and CDR2 sequences are MNHNS and SASEGT. Trimming shortened V by 2 bases and J by 6 bases, and 2 bases separated the two germline ends. Here the CDR3 reads CASSERQPQHF. In DNA, the CDR3 is TGTGCCAGCAGTGAACGTCAGCCCCAGCATTTT.

This clone was counted between two and nine times. The V and J genes are TRBV2 and TRBJ1-2, with 12 bases lining up with TRBD1. Unmatched junction bases numbered 0, after V lost 6 bases and J lost 4 bases. The V gene's germline CDR1 is SNHLY and CDR2 FYNNEI. This CDR3 is built from 13 residues. CDR3 loop: CASRGQGAYGYTF. In DNA, the CDR3 is TGTGCCAGCAGGGGACAGGGGGCCTATGGCTACACCTTC.

CDR3 residues: CASNRGFNYGYTF. The CDR3 DNA reads TGTGCCAGTAACAGGGGTTTTAACTATGGCTACACCTTC. The V gene is TRBV2, the J gene TRBJ1-2; 7 bases map to TRBD1. With V trimmed by 9 bases and J by 1 base, 5 bases remained unmatched. The CDR3 runs 13 residues. The germline V gene has CDR1 SNHLY and CDR2 FYNNEI. The complete variable domain, with remaining parts taken from reference TRBV2 and TRBJ1-2, reads EPEVTQTPSHQVTQMGQEVILRCVPISNHLYFYWYRQILGQKVEFLVSFYNNEISEKSEIFDDQFSVERPDGSNFTLKIRSTKLEDSAMYFCASNRGFNYGYTFGSGTRLTVV.

V and J are TRBV7-2 and TRBJ2-1; 12 bases fit TRBD2. The CDR3 contains 15 residues. Trimming at V came to 2 bases and at J to 4 bases, leaving 0 bases not matched to a gene. Germline CDR1 and CDR2: SGHTA and FQGNSA. CDR3 DNA sequence: TGTGCCAGCAGCTTACTAGCGGGGGGGTACAATGAGCAGTTCTTC. As protein: CASSLLAGGYNEQFF. Full variable domain (outside the CDR3, taken from reference TRBV7-2 and TRBJ2-1): GAGVSQSPSNKVTEKGKDVELRCDPISGHTALYWYRQSLGQGLEFLIYFQGNSAPDKSGLPSDRFSAERTGGSVSTLTIQRTQQEDSAVYLCASSLLAGGYNEQFFGPGTRLTVL.

This clone was found a few times. This sequence joins TRBV2 and TRBJ2-7; 9 bases align to TRBD1. J gave up 4 bases and V 5 bases, and 3 bases lay outside the gene matches. The CDR3 is 13 amino acids. Germline V CDR1 and CDR2: SNHLY, FYNNEI. This CDR3 reads CASSTGGGYEQYF. The DNA of the CDR3 is TGTGCCAGCAGTACAGGGGGCGGTTACGAGCAGTACTTC.

The V and J genes are TRBV11-2 and TRBJ1-1; tentatively, D is TRBD1 (6 bases). V was clipped by 4 bases and J by 1 base, with 10 bases between them. Germline values: CDR1 SGHAT, CDR2 FQNNGV. This CDR3 comprises 14 residues. The chain's CDR3 is CASSWGHPNTEAFF. Written as DNA, the CDR3 is TGTGCCAGCAGCTGGGGGCACCCGAACACTGAAGCTTTCTTT.

The chain uses TRBV5-6 and TRBJ2-4, with TRBD1 identical over 8 bases. Germline-derived CDR1 and CDR2 are SGHDT and YYEEEE. This CDR3 contains 17 residues. The V gene end was trimmed by 1 base and the J gene end by 3 bases; junction bases not matched to a gene: 9. As DNA, the CDR3 is TGTGCCAGCAGCTTGTATGCAGGGGGCATGGACAAAAACATTCAGTACTTC. It yields the protein CASSLYAGGMDKNIQYF.

V and J are TRBV5-4 and TRBJ1-2; D unclear. The CDR3 contains 16 residues. The V and J ends lost 0 bases and 8 bases respectively, with 20 bases between them. Germline loops: CDR1 SGHNT, CDR2 YYREEE (reference sequence). CDR3 region: CASSLEGRLAGGGYTF. The CDR3 DNA sequence: TGTGCCAGCAGCTTGGAAGGCAGACTGGCGGGTGGAGGCTACACCTTC.

The chain carries TRBV11-2 and TRBJ2-7; 12 nucleotides match TRBD2. In germline, CDR1 is SGHAT, CDR2 FQNNGV. After removal of 4 bases from V and 4 bases from J, the junction contained 14 bases not matched to a gene. This CDR3 is built from 18 residues. For the CDR3, the DNA is TGTGCCAGCAGCTCCCAGACTAGCGGGGGCCCTATCGGGTACGAGCAGTACTTC. It translates to CASSSQTSGGPIGYEQYF. Drawing the rest from reference TRBV11-2 and TRBJ2-7, the complete variable domain is EAGVAQSPRYKIIEKRQSVAFWCNPISGHATLYWYQQILGQGPKLLIQFQNNGVVDDSQLPKDRFSAERLKGVDSTLKIQPAKLEDSAVYLCASSSQTSGGPIGYEQYFGPGTRLTVT.

This sequence joins TRBV4-1 and TRBJ1-6; D is undetermined. V lost 1 base and J lost 13, with 20 bases in between. Germline values: CDR1 MGHRA, CDR2 YSYEKL. The CDR3 consists of 16 residues. The CDR3 reads CASSQGLGSGERPLHF. CDR3 bases: TGCGCCAGCAGCCAAGGTCTGGGATCCGGGGAACGGCCCCTCCACTTT.

This clone was seen a few times. The chain links TRBV7-2 to TRBJ1-1, with 11 bases fitting TRBD1. The CDR3 is 14 amino acids. Germline trimming cut 4 bases from V and 6 bases from J; bases unmatched to any gene: 4. Per the germline V gene, CDR1 is SGHTA and CDR2 is FQGNSA. The CDR3 region is CASSWDRGGPEAFF. As DNA, the CDR3 is TGTGCCAGCAGCTGGGACAGGGGGGGCCCTGAAGCTTTCTTT.

The chain combines TRBV4-2 with TRBJ2-3; 8 bases are a match to TRBD2. The CDR3 length is 19 residues. The J segment lost 2 bases and the V segment lost 2 bases, leaving 15 bases of the junction unmatched. Germline V gene sequence: CDR1 LGHNA, CDR2 YNFKEQ. The CDR3 DNA follows: TGTGCCAGCAGCCAAAAAGGGGGGGGTAGCGGGGCCCCCACAGATACGCAGTATTTT. Translated, it gives CASSQKGGGSGAPTDTQYF.

The rearrangement joins TRBV5-4 to TRBJ1-4; D is perhaps TRBD1 (6 bases). The CDR3 is 15 amino acids. V was cut by 0 bases and J by 8 bases, with 14 bases left in between. The germline V gene has CDR1 SGHNT and CDR2 YYREEE (reference sequence). The CDR3 region is CASSLGGPPQEKLFF. Here the CDR3 DNA reads TGTGCCAGCAGCTTGGGGGGGCCTCCCCAGGAAAAACTGTTTTTT.

The chain uses TRBV2 and TRBJ1-5, with D unresolved. The V end lost 7 bases, the J end lost 6 bases, and 16 bases lay between the germline ends. The germline CDR1 and CDR2 sequences are SNHLY and FYNNEI. The CDR3 has 14 amino acids. The CDR3 loop reads CASTMGGRGQPQHF. In DNA form, the CDR3 reads TGTGCCAGCACCATGGGAGGGAGAGGTCAGCCCCAGCATTTT.

This clone has more than one count but fewer than ten. This chain links TRBV28 with TRBJ2-7; 7 bases are shared with TRBD2. This CDR3 is built from 15 residues. The trim removed 2 bases at V and 7 bases at J, leaving 11 bases unmatched. The V gene's germline CDR1 is MDHEN and CDR2 SYDVKM. CDR3 loop: CASSLIRTGGVEQYF. The CDR3 bases are TGTGCCAGCAGTTTAATCAGGACTGGGGGGGTGGAGCAGTACTTC. Variable domain in full (rest from reference TRBV28 and TRBJ2-7): DVKVTQSSRYLVKRTGEKVFLECVQDMDHENMFWYRQDPGLGLRLIYFSYDVKMKEKGDIPEGYSVSREKKERFSLILESASTNQTSMYLCASSLIRTGGVEQYFGPGTRLTVT.

This chain connects TRBV28 to TRBJ2-7, with 9 bases fitting TRBD1. CDR3 length: 14 amino acids. The germline gives CDR1 MDHEN, CDR2 SYDVKM. The V gene end was trimmed by 8 bases and the J gene end by 6 bases; junction bases not matched to a gene: 11. DNA of the CDR3: TGTGCCAGCTCCTGGGGGACAGGGTTTGGCGAGCAGTACTTC. Amino acids: CASSWGTGFGEQYF.

The CDR3 is CASRQGHYGYTF. As DNA, the CDR3 is TGTGCCAGCAGACAGGGTCACTATGGCTACACCTTC. This rearrangement joins TRBV5-6 to TRBJ1-2, with a possible D match to TRBD1 (6 bases). The CDR3 length is 12 residues. Germline loops: CDR1 SGHDT, CDR2 YYEEEE. V lost 5 bases, J lost 3 bases, and 8 bases lay in between.

The CDR3 DNA is TGTGCCAGCCGGGACAACAATCAGCCCCAGCATTTT. Translating gives CASRDNNQPQHF. The J gene is TRBJ1-5, the V gene TRBV11-2, with D perhaps matching TRBD1 (6 bases). V shed 8 bases and J shed 3 bases, with 8 bases lying between them. Germline CDR1 and CDR2: SGHAT and FQNNGV. The length of the CDR3 is 12 residues.

This clone has more than one count but fewer than ten. The V gene is TRBV6-1, the J gene TRBJ1-5; 10 positions match TRBD1. The CDR3 consists of 15 residues. Looked up from germline, CDR1 is MNHNS and CDR2 is SASEGT. Losses at the gene ends were 10 bases for V and 5 bases for J; bases not matched to a gene: 11. CDR3 sequence (DNA): TGTGCCACCAGCCTGGGACAGGGGTGGGATCAGCCCCAGCATTTT. Translated, it gives CATSLGQGWDQPQHF.